The rows below give T cell receptor beta chains drawn from one sample of a study of blood T cell repertoires in COVID-19. Sequencing used immunoSEQ multiplex PCR; TCRdb keeps in-frame clones, though not all of them. The table has some 300,000 clones, approximately 86% seen once. The sample taken for sequencing was peripheral blood. Source of these receptors: a woman aged 70-85 years with COVID-19, enrolled during active disease. Both conserved end residues are part of each CDR3. A D gene is named only where the DNA matches it firmly. Size is stated for part of the rows, as once, few or many counts, or as a class when the clone is expanded.

V gene	J gene	clone size	D gene	CDR3 DNA	CDR3 protein
TRBV3-1/TRBV3-2	TRBJ2-3	NA	NA	TGTGCCAGCAGCCAAGATCAAGCGGGTTGGACAGATACGCAGTATTTT	CASSQDQAGWTDTQYF
TRBV10-2	TRBJ2-1	NA	NA	TGCGCCAGCAGTGGCGGGCGCGCCTACAATGAGCAGTTCTTC	CASSGGRAYNEQFF
TRBV29-1	TRBJ2-7	NA	TRBD1	TGCAGCGTTGAAGATTACAGGGGCCCTCGATACTTC	CSVEDYRGPRYF
TRBV18	TRBJ2-2	few	TRBD2	TGTGCCAGCTCCCGACTAGCGGGAACGAACACCGGGGAGCTGTTTTTT	CASSRLAGTNTGELFF
TRBV10-3	TRBJ1-1	NA	NA	TGTGCCATCAGGACGACAGCGAACACTGAAGCTTTCTTT	CAIRTTANTEAFF
TRBV28	TRBJ1-5	NA	NA	TGTGCCAGTCGAACAGGGTCAGTTCAGCCCCAGCATTTT	CASRTGSVQPQHF
TRBV4-1	TRBJ1-6	NA	TRBD1	TGCGCCAGCAGCCAGTTCGGGACAGTCGTACCCCTCCACTTT	CASSQFGTVVPLHF
TRBV6-4	TRBJ2-3	NA	TRBD2	TGTGCCAGCGGGGGTGAGCGGGGCCCGAGAGATACGCAGTATTTT	CASGGERGPRDTQYF
TRBV19	TRBJ1-5	NA	NA	TGTGCCAGTCGGACTGATGATAGCAATCAGCCCCAGCATTTT	CASRTDDSNQPQHF
TRBV2	TRBJ2-1	NA	TRBD1	TGTGCCAGCAGTGAAACAGGGGATCTCTTGAATGAGCAGTTCTTC	CASSETGDLLNEQFF
TRBV5-6	TRBJ1-1	NA	TRBD1	TGTGCCAGCAGCTTGGAGCCGGGACAGGGTACTGAAGCTTTCTTT	CASSLEPGQGTEAFF
TRBV28	TRBJ1-1	NA	NA	TGTGCCAGCAGTTTGGTGGCCATGAACACTGAAGCTTTCTTT	CASSLVAMNTEAFF
TRBV11-2	TRBJ1-3	NA	TRBD1	TGTGCCAGCAGCTTAGTGGACAGGCTCCAGGTCTCTGGAAACACCATATATTTT	CASSLVDRLQVSGNTIYF
TRBV19	TRBJ2-6	once	TRBD1	TGTGCCAGTAGTGTGACAGGGTTCCTCTCTGGGGCCAACGTCCTGACTTTC	CASSVTGFLSGANVLTF
TRBV28	TRBJ2-3	few	TRBD2	TGTGCCAGCAACGGCGCGGGGGGTCGAGTAGAAGATACGCAGTATTTT	CASNGAGGRVEDTQYF
TRBV7-9	TRBJ1-2	once	NA	TGTGCCAGCACCAAGGGAGGGGAGGACTATGGCTACACCTTC	CASTKGGEDYGYTF
TRBV24-1	TRBJ2-7	NA	TRBD1	TGTGCCACCAGTGATGGGACAGGAAAGAAAACCTACGAGCAGTACTTC	CATSDGTGKKTYEQYF
TRBV13	TRBJ2-1	NA	TRBD1	TGTGCCAGCAGCACCCGGACAGGGGTTTCCTACAATGAGCAGTTCTTC	CASSTRTGVSYNEQFF
TRBV27	TRBJ1-2	few	NA	TGTGCCAGCAGTTTTACAGGCCTTGTGGGGGGCTACACCTTC	CASSFTGLVGGYTF